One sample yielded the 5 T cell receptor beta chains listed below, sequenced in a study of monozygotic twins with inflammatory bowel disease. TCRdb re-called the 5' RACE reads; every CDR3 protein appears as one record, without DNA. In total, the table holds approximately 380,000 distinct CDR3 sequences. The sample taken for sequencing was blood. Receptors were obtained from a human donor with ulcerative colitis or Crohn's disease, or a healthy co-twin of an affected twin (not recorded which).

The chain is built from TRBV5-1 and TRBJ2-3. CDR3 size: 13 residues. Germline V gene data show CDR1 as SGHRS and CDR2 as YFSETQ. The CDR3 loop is CASSPVGEKLGYF. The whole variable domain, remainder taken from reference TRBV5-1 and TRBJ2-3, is KAGVTQTPRYLIKTRGQQVTLSCSPISGHRSVSWYQQTPGQGLQFLFEYFSETQRNKGNFPGRFSGRQFSNSRSEMNVSTLELGDSALYLCASSPVGEKLGYFGPGTRLTVL.

The CDR3 spells CASSSTGLSTSQGSYGYTF. V usage is TRBV5-1 and J usage is TRBJ1-2; TCRdb picks TRBD1, but there is no DNA to check that call. The CDR3 is 19 residues long. In germline, CDR1 is SGHRS, CDR2 YFSETQ.

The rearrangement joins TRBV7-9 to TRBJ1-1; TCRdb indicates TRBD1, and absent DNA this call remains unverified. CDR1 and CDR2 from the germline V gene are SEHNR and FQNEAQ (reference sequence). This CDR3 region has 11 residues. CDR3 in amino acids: CATQANTEAFF.

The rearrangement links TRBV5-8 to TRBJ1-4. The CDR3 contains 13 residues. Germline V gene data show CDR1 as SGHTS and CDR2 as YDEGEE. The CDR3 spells CASVNNYNEKLFF.

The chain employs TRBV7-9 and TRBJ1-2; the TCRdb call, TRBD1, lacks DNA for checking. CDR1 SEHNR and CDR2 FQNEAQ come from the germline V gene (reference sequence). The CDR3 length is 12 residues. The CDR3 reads CASSARQDGYTF.